These T cell receptor beta chains were read from a single sample in a study of CD8 T cells in Susac syndrome. MiXCR was run by TCRdb on the immunoSEQ multiplex PCR reads, yielding one entry per CDR3 protein. The sample has 150,000 to 200,000 distinct CDR3 sequences; 85% to 95% are singletons. Sequencing input: CD4+ T cells from PBMCs. Receptors were obtained from a human donor with Susac syndrome. Both conserved end residues are part of each CDR3. The order of the fields is D gene, V gene, clone size, J gene, CDR3 DNA, CDR3 protein. D genes are given only for firm matches. Only some rows state a clone size, as once, few, many or a class for expanded clones.

NA	TRBV6-6	NA	TRBJ2-3	TGTGCCAGCAGTTACTCAAGAGATACGCAGTATTTT	CASSYSRDTQYF
TRBD1	TRBV15	NA	TRBJ2-2	TGTGCCACCAGCGTCCGGGACAGTAACACCGGGGAGCTGTTTTTT	CATSVRDSNTGELFF
NA	TRBV19	NA	TRBJ2-3	TGTGCCAGTAGCTTAAGGGGGGATGGAGATACGCAGTATTTT	CASSLRGDGDTQYF
TRBD1	TRBV6-6	NA	TRBJ2-7	TGTGCCAGCAGTTACGTCCGGACAGGGATTATGTACGAGCAGTACTTC	CASSYVRTGIMYEQYF
NA	TRBV3-1	NA	TRBJ2-3	TGTGCCAGCAGCGAAGGCCCTAGCACAGATACGCAGTATTTT	CASSEGPSTDTQYF
NA	TRBV29-1	NA	TRBJ1-2	TGCAGCGTTGTGTCCCAAAGTTATGGCTACACCTTC	CSVVSQSYGYTF
NA	TRBV7-2	NA	TRBJ1-2	TGTGCCAGCAGCTTAGGCCAGGACAATGGCTACACCTTC	CASSLGQDNGYTF
NA	TRBV9	NA	TRBJ2-7	TGTGCCAGCAGCGTAGGCTCCACCGGGAGAGGCGAGCAGTACTTC	CASSVGSTGRGEQYF
TRBD2	TRBV20-1	NA	TRBJ2-1	TGCAGTGCTAGAGATCTCAGGCTAGCGGGGGGGGAACACTACAATGAGCAGTTCTTC	CSARDLRLAGGEHYNEQFF
TRBD2	TRBV3-1	NA	TRBJ2-3	TGTGCCAGCAGCCCTAGCGGGGGTCCTACGCAGTATTTT	CASSPSGGPTQYF
NA	TRBV25-1	NA	TRBJ2-4	TGTGCCAGCAGTGGCTCCGGGGATCCCGTAAACATTCAGTACTTC	CASSGSGDPVNIQYF
TRBD1	TRBV12-3/TRBV12-4	NA	TRBJ1-2	TGTGCCAGCAGCCCGGGACAGGTTTCCTACACCTTC	CASSPGQVSYTF
TRBD1	TRBV7-2	NA	TRBJ1-5	TGTGCCAGCAGCAAAGACAGGGCGAATCAGCCCCAGCATTTT	CASSKDRANQPQHF
NA	TRBV29-1	NA	TRBJ1-1	TGCAGCGTCTCCCCCGGGGGCACTGAAGCTTTCTTT	CSVSPGGTEAFF
TRBD1	TRBV4-3	NA	TRBJ2-1	TGCGCCAGCAGCCAAGTACGGTCCGGGACAGGGGACAATGAGCAGTTCTTC	CASSQVRSGTGDNEQFF
NA	TRBV7-2	NA	TRBJ2-5	TGTGCCAGCAGCTTATTGGGGGGCCTGGAGACCCAGTACTTC	CASSLLGGLETQYF
NA	TRBV27	NA	TRBJ2-7	TGTGCCAGCAGTTATCTGGGGGGCGGGGAGCAGTACTTC	CASSYLGGGEQYF
TRBD2	TRBV20-1	NA	TRBJ2-1	TGCAGTGCTAGTGCCCCGGGAGGCAACAATGAGCAGTTCTTC	CSASAPGGNNEQFF
NA	TRBV20-1	NA	TRBJ2-2	TGCAGTGCTAGGCCGGGGGTGGCAGGGAAACACGGGGAGCTGTTTTTT	CSARPGVAGKHGELFF
NA	TRBV12-5	NA	TRBJ2-3	TGTGCTAGTGGTTCGTATAGCACAGATACGCAGTATTTT	CASGSYSTDTQYF
NA	TRBV4-3	NA	TRBJ1-4	TGCGCCAGCAGCCAAGGTCCCCGGACAGTAACTAATGAAAAACTGTTTTTT	CASSQGPRTVTNEKLFF
NA	TRBV20-1	NA	TRBJ1-1	TGCAGTGCTAGGGGTGGGGCTGAAGCTTTCTTT	CSARGGAEAFF
NA	TRBV5-4	NA	TRBJ1-6	TGTGCCAGCAGCGGACGTCAGGGGCAGGCGGGATCACCCCTCCACTTT	CASSGRQGQAGSPLHF
TRBD1	TRBV20-1	NA	TRBJ1-1	TGCAGTGCTAGGGCCCAGGGGGGAACTGAAGCTTTCTTT	CSARAQGGTEAFF
NA	TRBV29-1	NA	TRBJ1-5	TGCAGCGTTGGAGGGGGTGACAATCAGCCCCAGCATTTT	CSVGGGDNQPQHF
NA	TRBV19	NA	TRBJ2-1	TGTGCCAGTAGTATCAGGATAAGCTTAGATCACAATGAGCAGTTCTTC	CASSIRISLDHNEQFF
NA	TRBV20-1	NA	TRBJ2-7	TGCAGTGCTTCCCTCAAGGGGTACGAGCAGTACTTC	CSASLKGYEQYF
NA	TRBV20-1	NA	TRBJ1-2	TGCAGTGCTAGAGATTACCGGAACTATGGCTACACCTTC	CSARDYRNYGYTF
NA	TRBV20-1	NA	TRBJ2-3	TGCAGTGCTAGAGATATCGCTTCGGATACGCAGTATTTT	CSARDIASDTQYF
TRBD1	TRBV2	NA	TRBJ1-1	TGTGCCAGCAGGAGAAGAGCGGACAGGGACACTGAAGCTTTCTTT	CASRRRADRDTEAFF
TRBD2	TRBV5-1	once	TRBJ2-3	TGCGCCAGCAGCGGCGGGGGGGCCCAAGATACGCAGTATTTT	CASSGGGAQDTQYF
TRBD2	TRBV10-2	NA	TRBJ2-3	TGCGCCAGCAGTGAGTCGCCGGGGGGGACCACAGATACGCAGTATTTT	CASSESPGGTTDTQYF
NA	TRBV5-1	NA	TRBJ2-7	TGCGCCAGCAGCTTGGCTCCCACAACAGTAGGGACCTACGAGCAGTACTTC	CASSLAPTTVGTYEQYF
TRBD1	TRBV5-1	NA	TRBJ1-5	TGCGCCAGCAGCTTGGACAGGGGAGGGTCCTGGCATTTT	CASSLDRGGSWHF
NA	TRBV30	NA	TRBJ2-5	TGTGCCTGGAGTGTAGCAGCTACAACCCGAGAGACCCAGTACTTC	CAWSVAATTRETQYF
TRBD1	TRBV29-1	NA	TRBJ1-2	TGCAGCGGTATGGACAGGAACTATGGCTACACCTTC	CSGMDRNYGYTF
NA	TRBV4-3	NA	TRBJ1-6	TGCGCCAGCAGCCAAGGGGGCAACAGGGCGAATTCACCCCTCCACTTT	CASSQGGNRANSPLHF
NA	TRBV15	NA	TRBJ1-1	TGTGCCACCAGCAGAGATGGGTTCACTGAAGCTTTCTTT	CATSRDGFTEAFF
TRBD1	TRBV5-1	NA	TRBJ1-2	TGCGCCAGCACCCCGGGGGACAGGGATGGAGGCTACACCTTC	CASTPGDRDGGYTF
NA	TRBV7-9	NA	TRBJ2-6	TGTGCCAGCAGCCTAAAATCCGGGACAACCTCCTCTGGGGCCAACGTCCTGACTTTC	CASSLKSGTTSSGANVLTF
NA	TRBV2	NA	TRBJ2-3	TGTGCCAGCAATAAGAGACAGCTAAACACAGATACGCAGTATTTT	CASNKRQLNTDTQYF
NA	TRBV20-1	once	TRBJ2-5	TGCAGTGCTGGAGGACAGCAAGAGACCCAGTACTTC	CSAGGQQETQYF
NA	TRBV7-6	NA	TRBJ2-1	TGTGCCAGCAGCCTTTCTAGCGATCCTTACAATGAGCAGTTCTTC	CASSLSSDPYNEQFF
NA	TRBV5-1	NA	TRBJ2-3	TGCGCCAGCAGCTGGGCCCCTGGTTCAGATACGCAGTATTTT	CASSWAPGSDTQYF
TRBD2	TRBV20-1	NA	TRBJ2-1	TGCAGTGCTGCTAGACTAGCGGGGGACTACAATGAGCAGTTCTTC	CSAARLAGDYNEQFF
TRBD2	TRBV11-1	NA	TRBJ2-3	TGTGCCAGCAGCCGGACTAGAGCCACAGATACGCAGTATTTT	CASSRTRATDTQYF